This is a list of T cell receptor beta chains from one sample in a study of blood T cell repertoires in COVID-19. TCRdb's table, derived via immunoSEQ multiplex PCR, lists solely in-frame clones and lacks some. The sample yields roughly 190,000 clones, approximately 92% seen once. Material for sequencing was peripheral blood. Source of these receptors: a man aged 50 or older with acute or convalescent COVID-19. Both conserved end residues are part of each CDR3. Each record gives: clone size, D gene, V gene, J gene, CDR3 protein, CDR3 DNA. The D gene is left open where the match is weak. Where a row states a size, it is once, few, many or the class of an expanded clone; other rows omit it.

size: NA
D: NA
V: TRBV19
J: TRBJ2-3
CDR3: CASMGAPSTDTQYF
DNA: TGTGCCAGTATGGGCGCTCCTAGCACAGATACGCAGTATTTT

size: NA
D: NA
V: TRBV28
J: TRBJ1-2
CDR3: CASSSGGSNYGYTF
DNA: TGTGCCAGCAGTTCGGGAGGATCTAACTATGGCTACACCTTC

size: NA
D: NA
V: TRBV5-8
J: TRBJ2-1
CDR3: CASSVDIGGAYNEQFF
DNA: TGTGCCAGCAGCGTAGACATCGGAGGCGCCTACAATGAGCAGTTCTTC

size: NA
D: TRBD1
V: TRBV15
J: TRBJ1-5
CDR3: CATSSLRDRVKGQPQHF
DNA: TGTGCCACCAGCAGTCTCCGTGACAGGGTTAAGGGTCAGCCCCAGCATTTT

size: NA
D: TRBD1
V: TRBV28
J: TRBJ1-6
CDR3: CAISWGQGNSPLHF
DNA: TGTGCCATCTCCTGGGGACAGGGAAATTCACCCCTCCACTTT

size: NA
D: TRBD2
V: TRBV5-1
J: TRBJ2-1
CDR3: CASSTRPGLADNEQFF
DNA: TGCGCCAGCAGCACAAGACCGGGACTAGCCGACAATGAGCAGTTCTTC

size: once
D: NA
V: TRBV30
J: TRBJ1-1
CDR3: CAWSVHNTEAFF
DNA: TGTGCCTGGAGTGTACACAACACTGAAGCTTTCTTT

size: NA
D: NA
V: TRBV3-1/TRBV3-2
J: TRBJ1-1
CDR3: CASSFRDKFHEDTEAFF
DNA: TGTGCCAGCAGCTTCCGGGACAAGTTCCACGAGGACACTGAAGCTTTCTTT

size: NA
D: NA
V: TRBV7-9
J: TRBJ1-4
CDR3: CASSLSLGGNEKLFF
DNA: TGTGCCAGCAGCTTAAGCCTGGGGGGGAATGAAAAACTGTTTTTT

size: NA
D: NA
V: TRBV18
J: TRBJ1-1
CDR3: CASSMNRWSTEAFF
DNA: TGTGCCAGCTCTATGAATCGGTGGAGCACTGAAGCTTTCTTT

size: NA
D: TRBD2
V: TRBV10-3
J: TRBJ2-3
CDR3: CAISESGFSGRRADTQYF
DNA: TGTGCCATCAGTGAGTCGGGGTTCAGCGGGAGGAGGGCAGATACGCAGTATTTT

size: NA
D: TRBD2
V: TRBV4-3
J: TRBJ2-3
CDR3: CASSQDLAGGEDTQYF
DNA: TGCGCCAGCAGCCAAGATCTAGCGGGGGGTGAAGATACGCAGTATTTT

size: once
D: TRBD2
V: TRBV28
J: TRBJ2-5
CDR3: CAVIRTSDETQYF
DNA: TGTGCCGTTATTAGGACTAGCGATGAGACCCAGTACTTC

size: NA
D: NA
V: TRBV15
J: TRBJ2-3
CDR3: CATSRQGVSDTQYF
DNA: TGTGCCACCAGCAGACAGGGTGTCTCCGATACGCAGTATTTT

size: NA
D: NA
V: TRBV21-1
J: TRBJ2-2
CDR3: CARAASGGANTGELFF
DNA: TGTGCCAGGGCGGCTAGCGGGGGGGCGAACACCGGGGAGCTGTTTTTT

size: NA
D: TRBD1
V: TRBV12-5
J: TRBJ1-1
CDR3: CASGLVTGGHTEAFF
DNA: TGTGCTAGTGGTTTGGTGACAGGGGGCCACACTGAAGCTTTCTTT

size: NA
D: TRBD1
V: TRBV12-3/TRBV12-4
J: TRBJ1-5
CDR3: CASSYRGNQPQHF
DNA: TGTGCCAGCAGTTACAGGGGTAATCAGCCCCAGCATTTT

size: NA
D: NA
V: TRBV28
J: TRBJ1-2
CDR3: CASNRLELREANYGYTF
DNA: TGTGCCAGCAACCGACTAGAATTGCGGGAGGCTAACTATGGCTACACCTTC

size: NA
D: NA
V: TRBV28
J: TRBJ2-7
CDR3: CASSLRVGEQYF
DNA: TGTGCCAGCAGTTTGAGGGTGGGTGAGCAGTACTTC

size: NA
D: NA
V: TRBV6-4
J: TRBJ2-1
CDR3: CASSETHDRGNEQFF
DNA: TGTGCCAGCAGTGAGACCCACGACCGGGGAAATGAGCAGTTCTTC

size: NA
D: NA
V: TRBV28
J: TRBJ1-5
CDR3: CASSLLDAAQHF
DNA: TGTGCCAGCAGTTTACTAGACGCGGCCCAGCATTTT

size: NA
D: TRBD2
V: TRBV19
J: TRBJ2-3
CDR3: CASSIAGGPLDTQYF
DNA: TGTGCCAGTAGTATAGCGGGAGGGCCGTTAGATACGCAGTATTTT

size: NA
D: NA
V: TRBV24-1
J: TRBJ2-1
CDR3: CATSDFQNEQFF
DNA: TGTGCCACCAGTGATTTTCAGAATGAGCAGTTCTTC

size: NA
D: TRBD1
V: TRBV24-1
J: TRBJ1-2
CDR3: CATSDGGTGNGYTF
DNA: TGTGCCACCAGTGATGGAGGGACAGGGAATGGCTACACCTTC